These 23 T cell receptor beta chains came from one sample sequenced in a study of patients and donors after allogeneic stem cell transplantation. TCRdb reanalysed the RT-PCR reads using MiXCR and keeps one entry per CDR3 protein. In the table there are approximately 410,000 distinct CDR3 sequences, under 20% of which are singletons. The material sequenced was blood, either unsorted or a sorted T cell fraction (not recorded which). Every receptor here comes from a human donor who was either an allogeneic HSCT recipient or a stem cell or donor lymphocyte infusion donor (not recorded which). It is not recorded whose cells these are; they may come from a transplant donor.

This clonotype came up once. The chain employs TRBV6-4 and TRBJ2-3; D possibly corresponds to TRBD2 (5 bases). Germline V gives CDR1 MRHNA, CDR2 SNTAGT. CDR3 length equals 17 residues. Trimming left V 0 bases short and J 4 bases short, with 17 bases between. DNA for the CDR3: TGTGCCAGCAGTGACTCGAGTCGCTCCGGAGGTCCAGATACGCAGTATTTT. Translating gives CASSDSSRSGGPDTQYF.

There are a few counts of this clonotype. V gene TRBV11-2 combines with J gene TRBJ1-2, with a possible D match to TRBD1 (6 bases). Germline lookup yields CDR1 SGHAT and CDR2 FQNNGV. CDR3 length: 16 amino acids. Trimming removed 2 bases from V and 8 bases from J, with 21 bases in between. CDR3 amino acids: CASSLNGQRLAAGYTF. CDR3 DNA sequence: TGTGCCAGCAGCTTAAACGGACAGAGGCTTGCGGCAGGCTACACCTTC.

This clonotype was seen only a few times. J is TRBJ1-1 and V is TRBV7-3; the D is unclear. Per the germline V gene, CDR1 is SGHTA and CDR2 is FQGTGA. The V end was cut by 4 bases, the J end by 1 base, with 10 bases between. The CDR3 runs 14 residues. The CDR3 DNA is TGTGCCAGCAGCTCCCACCCGCGGAACACTGAAGCTTTCTTT. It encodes CASSSHPRNTEAFF.

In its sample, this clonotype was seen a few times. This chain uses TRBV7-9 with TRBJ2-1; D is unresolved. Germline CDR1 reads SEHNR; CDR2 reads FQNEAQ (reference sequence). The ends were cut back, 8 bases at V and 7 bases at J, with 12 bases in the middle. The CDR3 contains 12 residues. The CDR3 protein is CASLDQRNEQFF. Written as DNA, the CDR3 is TGTGCCAGCTTAGACCAGAGGAATGAGCAGTTCTTC.

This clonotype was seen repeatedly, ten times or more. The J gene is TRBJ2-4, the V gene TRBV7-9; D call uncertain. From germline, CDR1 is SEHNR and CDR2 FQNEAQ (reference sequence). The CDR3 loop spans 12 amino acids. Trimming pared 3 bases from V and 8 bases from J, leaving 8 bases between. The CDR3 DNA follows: TGTGCCAGCAGCTTCGGTGGGGACATTCAGTACTTC. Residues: CASSFGGDIQYF.

CDR3 DNA sequence: TGTGCCAGCAGCTGGACAGGGGGATTCACTGAAGCTTTCTTT. It yields the protein CASSWTGGFTEAFF. This chain joins TRBV6-1 and TRBJ1-1, with TRBD1 identical over 10 bases. Germline CDR1 is MNHNS and CDR2 is SASEGT. V shed 6 bases, J shed 4 bases, and the junction held 5 bases outside the gene matches. The CDR3 runs 14 residues.

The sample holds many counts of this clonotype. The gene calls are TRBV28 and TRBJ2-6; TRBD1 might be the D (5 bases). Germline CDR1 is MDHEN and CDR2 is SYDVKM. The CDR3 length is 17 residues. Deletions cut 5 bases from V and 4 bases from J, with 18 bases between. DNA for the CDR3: TGTGCCAGCAGTCCCCTAATCCAGGGTTCCGGGGCCAACGTCCTGACTTTC. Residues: CASSPLIQGSGANVLTF.

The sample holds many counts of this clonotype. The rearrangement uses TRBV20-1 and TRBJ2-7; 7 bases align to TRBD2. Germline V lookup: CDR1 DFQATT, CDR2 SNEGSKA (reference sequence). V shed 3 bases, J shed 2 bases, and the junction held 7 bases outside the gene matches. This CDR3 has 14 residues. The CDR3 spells CSARRAGVTYEQYF. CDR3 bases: TGCAGTGCTAGGCGGGCGGGAGTTACCTACGAGCAGTACTTC.

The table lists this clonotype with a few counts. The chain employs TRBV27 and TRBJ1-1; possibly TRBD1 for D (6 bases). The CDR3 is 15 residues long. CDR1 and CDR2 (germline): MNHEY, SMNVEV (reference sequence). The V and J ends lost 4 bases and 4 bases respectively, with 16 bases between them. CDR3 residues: CASSSKDSALTEAFF. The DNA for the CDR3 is TGTGCCAGCAGTTCCAAGGACAGCGCTCTCACTGAAGCTTTCTTT.

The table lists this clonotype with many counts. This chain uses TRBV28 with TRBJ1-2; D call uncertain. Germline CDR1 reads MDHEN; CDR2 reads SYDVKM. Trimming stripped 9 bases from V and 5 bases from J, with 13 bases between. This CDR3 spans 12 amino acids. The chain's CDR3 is CASSSQEYGYTF. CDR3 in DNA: TGTGCCAGTTCGTCCCAAGAATATGGCTACACCTTC.

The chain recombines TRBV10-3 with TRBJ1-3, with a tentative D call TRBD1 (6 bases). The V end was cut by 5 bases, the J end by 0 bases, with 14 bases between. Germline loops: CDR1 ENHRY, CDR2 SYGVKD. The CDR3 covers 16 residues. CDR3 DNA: TGTGCCATCAGTACCGGGACATTTAACTCTGGAAACACCATATATTTT. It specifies CAISTGTFNSGNTIYF.

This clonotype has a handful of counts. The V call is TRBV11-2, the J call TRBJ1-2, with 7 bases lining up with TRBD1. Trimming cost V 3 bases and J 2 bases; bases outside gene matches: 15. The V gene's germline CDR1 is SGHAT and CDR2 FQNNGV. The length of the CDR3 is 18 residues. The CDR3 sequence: CASSFQPGTVDLNYGYTF. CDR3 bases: TGTGCCAGCAGCTTTCAGCCCGGGACAGTCGACCTGAACTATGGCTACACCTTC.

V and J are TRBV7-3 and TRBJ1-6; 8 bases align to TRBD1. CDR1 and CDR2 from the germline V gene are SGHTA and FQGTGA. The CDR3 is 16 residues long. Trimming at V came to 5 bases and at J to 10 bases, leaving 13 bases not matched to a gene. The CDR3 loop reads CASSSGRQGKGSPLHF. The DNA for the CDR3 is TGTGCCAGCAGCAGCGGGCGACAGGGGAAGGGGTCACCCCTCCACTTT.

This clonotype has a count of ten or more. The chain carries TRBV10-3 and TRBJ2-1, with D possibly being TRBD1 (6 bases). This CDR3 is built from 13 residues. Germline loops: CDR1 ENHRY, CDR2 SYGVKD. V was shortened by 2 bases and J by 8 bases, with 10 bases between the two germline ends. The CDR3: CAISEVDSHEQFF. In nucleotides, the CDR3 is TGTGCCATCAGTGAGGTGGACAGTCATGAGCAGTTCTTC.

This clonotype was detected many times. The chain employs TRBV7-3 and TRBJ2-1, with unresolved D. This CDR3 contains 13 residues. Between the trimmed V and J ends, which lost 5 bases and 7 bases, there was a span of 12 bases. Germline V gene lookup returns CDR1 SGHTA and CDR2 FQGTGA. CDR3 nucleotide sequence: TGTGCCAGCAGCCCAATGCCAAGGAATGAGCAGTTCTTC. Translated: CASSPMPRNEQFF. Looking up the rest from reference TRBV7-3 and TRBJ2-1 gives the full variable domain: GAGVSQTPSNKVTEKGKYVELRCDPISGHTALYWYRQSLGQGPEFLIYFQGTGAADDSGLPNDRFFAVRPEGSVSTLKIQRTERGDSAVYLCASSPMPRNEQFFGPGTRLTVL.

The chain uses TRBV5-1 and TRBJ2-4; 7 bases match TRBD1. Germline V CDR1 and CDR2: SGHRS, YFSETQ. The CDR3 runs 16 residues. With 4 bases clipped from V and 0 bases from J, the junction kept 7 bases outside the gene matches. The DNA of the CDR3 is TGCGCCAGCAGCCTCACAGGGGTTCTAGCCAAAAACATTCAGTACTTC. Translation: CASSLTGVLAKNIQYF.

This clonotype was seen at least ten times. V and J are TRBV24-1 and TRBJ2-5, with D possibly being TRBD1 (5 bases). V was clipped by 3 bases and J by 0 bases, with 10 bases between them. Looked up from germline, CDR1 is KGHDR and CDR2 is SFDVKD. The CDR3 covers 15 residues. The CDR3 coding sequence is TGTGCCACCAGTGATCCAGACAGATACCAAGAGACCCAGTACTTC. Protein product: CATSDPDRYQETQYF.

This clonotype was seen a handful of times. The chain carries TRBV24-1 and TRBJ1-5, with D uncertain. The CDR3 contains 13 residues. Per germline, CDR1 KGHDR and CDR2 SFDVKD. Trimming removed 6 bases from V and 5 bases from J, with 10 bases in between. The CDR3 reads CATSRREYQPQHF. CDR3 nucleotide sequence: TGTGCCACCAGTCGAAGGGAGTATCAGCCCCAGCATTTT.

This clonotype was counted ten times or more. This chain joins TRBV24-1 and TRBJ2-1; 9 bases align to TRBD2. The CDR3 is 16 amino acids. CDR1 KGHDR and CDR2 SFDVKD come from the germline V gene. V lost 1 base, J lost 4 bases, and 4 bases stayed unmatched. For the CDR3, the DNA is TGTGCCACCAGTGATTTAACTAGCGGGTCTTACAATGAGCAGTTCTTC. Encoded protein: CATSDLTSGSYNEQFF.

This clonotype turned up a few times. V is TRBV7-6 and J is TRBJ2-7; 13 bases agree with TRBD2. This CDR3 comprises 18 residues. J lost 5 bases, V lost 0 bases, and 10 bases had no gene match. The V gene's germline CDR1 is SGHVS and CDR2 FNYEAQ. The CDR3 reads CASSLAGLAGPLGNEQYF. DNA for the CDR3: TGTGCCAGCAGCTTAGCGGGACTAGCGGGGCCTTTGGGGAACGAGCAGTACTTC.

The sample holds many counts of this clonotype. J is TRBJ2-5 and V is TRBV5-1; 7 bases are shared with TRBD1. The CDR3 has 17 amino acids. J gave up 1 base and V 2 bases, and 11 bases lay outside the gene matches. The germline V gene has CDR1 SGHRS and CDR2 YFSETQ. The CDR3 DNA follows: TGCGCCAGCAGCTTCGAGAAGAACAGGGGCCTCCAAGAGACCCAGTACTTC. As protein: CASSFEKNRGLQETQYF. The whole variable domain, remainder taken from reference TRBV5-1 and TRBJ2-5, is KAGVTQTPRYLIKTRGQQVTLSCSPISGHRSVSWYQQTPGQGLQFLFEYFSETQRNKGNFPGRFSGRQFSNSRSEMNVSTLELGDSALYLCASSFEKNRGLQETQYFGPGTRLLVL.

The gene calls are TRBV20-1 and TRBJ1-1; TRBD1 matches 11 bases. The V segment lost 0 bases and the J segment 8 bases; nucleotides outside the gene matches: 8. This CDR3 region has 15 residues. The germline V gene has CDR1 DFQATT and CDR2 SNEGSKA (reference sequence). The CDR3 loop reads CSARDPGQGAFEAFF. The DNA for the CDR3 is TGCAGTGCTAGAGACCCCGGACAGGGGGCATTCGAAGCTTTCTTT.

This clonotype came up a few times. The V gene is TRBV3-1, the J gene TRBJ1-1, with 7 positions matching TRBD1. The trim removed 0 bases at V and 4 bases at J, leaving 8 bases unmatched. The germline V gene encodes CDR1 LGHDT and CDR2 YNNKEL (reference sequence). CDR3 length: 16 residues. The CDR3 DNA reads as TGTGCCAGCAGCCAAGATGGACAGGTCGCCCTCACTGAAGCTTTCTTT. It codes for CASSQDGQVALTEAFF.